The sequence of this T cell receptor beta chain was determined in a study of CD8 T cells in ankylosing spondylitis. Only a few counts were recorded for this clonotype. Its specificity is unknown. Overall study results and limits: Matched ankylosing spondylitis synovial fluid reportedly showed significant enrichment of disease-linked clones. Clones linked with disease were CD8+ and fairly uncommon in the peripheral blood.

TCRdb recomputed calls from the 5' RACE reads with MiXCR, one row per CDR3 protein. The sample shows a few hundred thousand distinct CDR3 sequences, 15% to 20% of them seen only once. The material sequenced was blood, either unsorted or a sorted T cell fraction (not recorded which). This clonotype was obtained from a male donor with ankylosing spondylitis or in good health (not recorded which).

CDR3 nucleotide sequence: TGTGCCAGCAGCTTGGTACAGATCGACGATTCTAGCACAGATACGCAGTATTTT. It codes for CASSLVQIDDSSTDTQYF. The chain joins TRBV5-5 to TRBJ2-3, with D unresolved. The CDR3 is made up of 18 amino acids. V was cut by 0 bases and J by 0 bases, with 17 bases left in between. Germline-derived CDR1 and CDR2 are SGHKS and YYEKEE (reference sequence).